A single sample gave rise to the 21 T cell receptor beta chains below, sequenced in a study of blood T cell repertoires in COVID-19. Data came from immunoSEQ multiplex PCR; TCRdb stores just in-frame clones and leaves some out. The table includes roughly 180,000 clones, roughly nine tenths detected once. The specimen sequenced was peripheral blood. The receptor set was obtained from a man aged 65-85 years with active or convalescent COVID-19.

This chain connects TRBV30 to TRBJ2-2, with D unresolved. The CDR3 loop spans 15 amino acids. Trimming removed 0 bases at V and 1 base at J, with 9 bases between. The germline gives CDR1 GTSNPN, CDR2 SVGIG (reference sequence). Written as DNA, the CDR3 is TGTGCCTGGAGTGTATCTTCCTTGAACACCGGGGAGCTGTTTTTT. It encodes CAWSVSSLNTGELFF. Full variable domain (rest looked up from reference TRBV30 and TRBJ2-2): SQTIHQWPATLVQPVGSPLSLECTVEGTSNPNLYWYRQAAGRGLQLLFYSVGIGQISSEVPQNLSASRPQDRQFILSSKKLLLSDSGFYLCAWSVSSLNTGELFFGEGSRLTVL.

The rearrangement links TRBV14 to TRBJ2-3; the match to TRBD2 covers 9 bases. V dropped 4 bases and J dropped 0; count of bases not matched to a gene: 5. This CDR3 contains 16 residues. Germline V gene data show CDR1 as SGHDN and CDR2 as FVKESK. The CDR3 nucleotides are TGTGCCAGCAGCCTTTGGACTAGCGCTAGCACAGATACGCAGTATTTT. This encodes CASSLWTSASTDTQYF.

The chain uses TRBV5-4 and TRBJ2-2; TRBD2 is a possible D gene (6 bases). V was shortened by 3 bases and J by 0 bases, with 12 bases between the two germline ends. This CDR3 spans 16 amino acids. From germline, CDR1 is SGHNT and CDR2 YYREEE (reference sequence). The CDR3: CASSSGRGANTGELFF. CDR3 nucleotides: TGTGCCAGCAGCTCGGGGCGCGGGGCGAACACCGGGGAGCTGTTTTTT. Filled out from reference TRBV5-4 and TRBJ2-2, the complete variable domain reads ETGVTQSPTHLIKTRGQQVTLRCSSQSGHNTVSWYQQALGQGPQFIFQYYREEENGRGNFPPRFSGLQFPNYSSELNVNALELDDSALYLCASSSGRGANTGELFFGEGSRLTVL.

The chain recombines TRBV6-5 with TRBJ2-6; D is unresolved. V lost 1 base, J lost 1 base, and 5 bases lay in between. Germline loops: CDR1 MNHEY, CDR2 SVGAGI. CDR3 length: 15 residues. CDR3 sequence (DNA): TGTGCCAGCAGTTACTATGAGTCTGGGGCCAACGTCCTGACTTTC. This translates into CASSYYESGANVLTF.

This sequence joins TRBV11-2 and TRBJ2-7, with 9 nucleotides matching TRBD2. Germline trimming cut 2 bases from V and 5 bases from J; bases unmatched to any gene: 7. The germline V gene encodes CDR1 SGHAT and CDR2 FQNNGV. The CDR3 has 15 residues. As DNA, the CDR3 is TGTGCCAGCAGCTTAAGGATTAGCGGGAGAGACGAGCAGTACTTC. It specifies CASSLRISGRDEQYF.

The V gene is TRBV5-5, the J gene TRBJ1-6; D is uncertain. V was clipped by 3 bases and J by 7 bases, with 2 bases between them. The CDR3 has 11 amino acids. CDR1 and CDR2 from the germline V gene are SGHKS and YYEKEE (reference sequence). The CDR3 bases are TGTGCCAGCAGCTCAAATTCACCCCTCCACTTT. Its translation is CASSSNSPLHF.

J is TRBJ2-1 and V is TRBV6-1; 9 bases fit TRBD1. The CDR3 runs to 15 residues. Trimming at V came to 5 bases and at J to 9 bases, leaving 11 bases not matched to a gene. Germline V gives CDR1 MNHNS, CDR2 SASEGT. CDR3 in amino acids: CASSLRGQGLGEQFF. Here the CDR3 DNA reads TGTGCCAGCAGTCTACGGGGACAGGGTCTTGGTGAGCAGTTCTTC.

The J gene is TRBJ2-3, the V gene TRBV6-5; D ambiguous. V shed 5 bases and J shed 8 bases, with 8 bases lying between them. Germline assignment: CDR1 MNHEY and CDR2 SVGAGI. There are 11 residues in the CDR3. The CDR3 loop is CASSTYLTQYF. CDR3 bases: TGTGCCAGCAGTACCTACCTTACGCAGTATTTT.

This clone was detected only a few times. J is TRBJ2-5 and V is TRBV28, with D possibly TRBD2 on 6 matching bases. The CDR3 extends over 15 amino acids. Trimming took 6 bases from V and 5 from J, leaving 19 bases between them. The germline V gene has CDR1 MDHEN and CDR2 SYDVKM. CDR3 loop: CASSRTVGGVETQYF. CDR3 coding DNA: TGTGCCAGCAGCCGAACGGTAGGAGGGGTCGAGACCCAGTACTTC.

The V and J genes are TRBV18 and TRBJ2-1; 12 nucleotides align to TRBD2. Trimming removed 1 base from V and 9 bases from J; junction bases left unmatched: 13. From germline, CDR1 is KGHSH and CDR2 LQKENI. The CDR3 is made up of 18 amino acids. The CDR3 bases are TGTGCCAGCTCACCACTAACCCTAGCGGGAGGGCCCGGGGTTGAGCAGTTCTTC. It codes for CASSPLTLAGGPGVEQFF.

The rearrangement joins TRBV2 to TRBJ2-7, with 9 bases lining up with TRBD1. V trimming: 3 bases; J trimming: 3 bases; junction bases outside the gene matches: 3. The germline gives CDR1 SNHLY, CDR2 FYNNEI. The CDR3 runs to 14 residues. The CDR3 sequence is CASSEGQGVYEQYF. In DNA, the CDR3 is TGTGCCAGCAGTGAGGGACAGGGTGTCTACGAGCAGTACTTC.

The CDR3 DNA sequence: TGTGCCAGTAGTATCTTTCGGGGTACCGGGGAGCTGTTTTTT. Its translation is CASSIFRGTGELFF. The J gene is TRBJ2-2, the V gene TRBV19; a weak D match, TRBD2 (5 bases). V shed 3 bases and J shed 5 bases, with 10 bases lying between them. CDR1 and CDR2 from the germline V gene are LNHDA and SQIVND (reference sequence). This CDR3 region has 14 residues.

The chain is built from TRBV19 and TRBJ1-6; 9 nucleotides agree with TRBD1. V shed 3 bases, J shed 8 bases, and the junction held 20 bases outside the gene matches. CDR3 size: 20 residues. Per germline, CDR1 LNHDA and CDR2 SQIVND (reference sequence). CDR3 residues: CASSIRAPGQGSHRDSPLHF. The CDR3, as DNA: TGTGCCAGTAGTATTCGAGCCCCGGGACAGGGATCCCACCGGGATTCACCCCTCCACTTT.

The rearrangement uses TRBV2 and TRBJ2-1, with D perhaps TRBD2 (6 bases). This CDR3 comprises 15 residues. Germline V gene lookup returns CDR1 SNHLY and CDR2 FYNNEI. The ends were cut back, 3 bases at V and 4 bases at J, with 13 bases in the middle. The CDR3 reads CASSDRGTLYNEQFF. The CDR3 nucleotides read TGTGCCAGCAGTGACCGGGGGACCCTATACAATGAGCAGTTCTTC. The full variable domain, rest sourced from reference TRBV2 and TRBJ2-1, is EPEVTQTPSHQVTQMGQEVILRCVPISNHLYFYWYRQILGQKVEFLVSFYNNEISEKSEIFDDQFSVERPDGSNFTLKIRSTKLEDSAMYFCASSDRGTLYNEQFFGPGTRLTVL.

The rearrangement joins TRBV4-1 to TRBJ2-5; TRBD1 matches 8 bases. Germline CDR1 reads MGHRA; CDR2 reads YSYEKL. The CDR3 contains 16 residues. V shed 1 base and J 5 bases; nucleotides not matched to a gene: 9. The CDR3 sequence: CASSQGPGTGGETQYF. CDR3 sequence (DNA): TGCGCCAGCAGCCAAGGCCCCGGGACAGGTGGCGAGACCCAGTACTTC.

The chain uses TRBV11-2 and TRBJ2-2; 8 bases line up with TRBD1. Germline trimming cut 1 base from V and 1 base from J; bases unmatched to any gene: 5. Per germline, CDR1 SGHAT and CDR2 FQNNGV. The CDR3 is made up of 17 amino acids. Written as DNA, the CDR3 is TGTGCCAGCAGCTTAGGACAGGGGTTTAGGAACACCGGGGAGCTGTTTTTT. Its translation is CASSLGQGFRNTGELFF.

V gene TRBV19 combines with J gene TRBJ1-3; 8 nucleotides match TRBD1. The trim removed 6 bases at V and 0 bases at J, leaving 7 bases unmatched. The germline V gene encodes CDR1 LNHDA and CDR2 SQIVND (reference sequence). The CDR3 is 16 amino acids. CDR3 amino acids: CASRDRVRSSGNTIYF. CDR3 coding DNA: TGTGCCAGTAGGGACAGGGTCCGGAGCTCTGGAAACACCATATATTTT.

The chain has TRBV3-1 (or the pseudogene TRBV3-2) and TRBJ1-1, with TRBD1 matching over 7 bases. The trim removed 4 bases at V and 1 base at J, leaving 9 bases unmatched. Looked up from germline, CDR1 is LGHDT and CDR2 is YNNKEL (reference sequence). This CDR3 is 16 amino acids long. CDR3 residues: CASSLGYRGRNTEAFF. The CDR3 DNA reads as TGTGCCAGCAGCCTCGGATACAGGGGTAGGAACACTGAAGCTTTCTTT.

V gene TRBV5-4 combines with J gene TRBJ2-4, with a tentative D call TRBD2 (7 bases). The V end was cut by 0 bases, the J end by 9 bases, with 13 bases between. CDR1 is SGHNT and CDR2 is YYREEE in the germline V gene (reference sequence). CDR3 length: 14 residues. CDR3 amino acids: CASSLGGGGGIQYF. The CDR3 DNA is TGTGCCAGCAGCTTGGGAGGGGGGGGCGGCATTCAGTACTTC.

This clone was seen once. The chain has TRBV4-3 and TRBJ2-2, with 7 bases identical to TRBD1. The V segment lost 0 bases and the J segment 6 bases; nucleotides outside the gene matches: 4. Germline lookup yields CDR1 LGHNA and CDR2 YSLEER. This CDR3 region has 15 residues. The CDR3 here is CASSQETGRSGELFF. CDR3 sequence (DNA): TGCGCCAGCAGCCAAGAGACAGGGCGGTCCGGGGAGCTGTTTTTT.

The V and J genes are TRBV2 and TRBJ2-7; D is possibly TRBD1 (5 bases). CDR1 and CDR2 (germline): SNHLY, FYNNEI. The V gene lost 6 bases and the J gene lost 2 bases, with 8 bases spanning the gap. The CDR3 covers 12 residues. CDR3 sequence reads: CASSKGAYEQYF. CDR3 DNA: TGTGCCAGCAGCAAAGGGGCCTACGAGCAGTACTTC.